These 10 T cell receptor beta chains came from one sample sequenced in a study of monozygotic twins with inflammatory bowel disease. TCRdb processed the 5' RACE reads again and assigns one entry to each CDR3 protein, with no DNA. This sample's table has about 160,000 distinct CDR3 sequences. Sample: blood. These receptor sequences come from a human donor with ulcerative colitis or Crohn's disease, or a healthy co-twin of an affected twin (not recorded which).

This CDR3 reads CASTSEGLSNTGELFF. V usage is TRBV6-4 and J usage is TRBJ2-2; the D call of TRBD2 rests on TCRdb alone, since no DNA is present to check it. The CDR3 length is 16 residues. Germline values: CDR1 MRHNA, CDR2 SNTAGT.

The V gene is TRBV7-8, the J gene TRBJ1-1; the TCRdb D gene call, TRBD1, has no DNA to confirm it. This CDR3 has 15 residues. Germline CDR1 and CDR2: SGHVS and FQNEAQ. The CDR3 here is CASSHVDSLNTEAFF.

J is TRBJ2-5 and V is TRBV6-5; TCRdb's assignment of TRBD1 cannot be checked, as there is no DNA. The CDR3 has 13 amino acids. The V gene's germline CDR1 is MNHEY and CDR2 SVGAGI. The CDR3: CASSHLSGETQYF.

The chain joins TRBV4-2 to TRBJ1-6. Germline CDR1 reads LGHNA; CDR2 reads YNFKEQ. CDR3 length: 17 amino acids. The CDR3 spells CASSRLVGEGGNSPLHF.

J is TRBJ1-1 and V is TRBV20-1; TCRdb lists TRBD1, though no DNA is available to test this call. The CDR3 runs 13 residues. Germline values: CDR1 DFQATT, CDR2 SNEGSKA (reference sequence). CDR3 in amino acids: CSARREGAAEAFF.

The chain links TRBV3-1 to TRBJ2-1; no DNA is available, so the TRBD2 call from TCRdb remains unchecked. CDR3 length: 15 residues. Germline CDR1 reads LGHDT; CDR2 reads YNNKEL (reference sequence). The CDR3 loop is CASSQDWRERSEQFF.

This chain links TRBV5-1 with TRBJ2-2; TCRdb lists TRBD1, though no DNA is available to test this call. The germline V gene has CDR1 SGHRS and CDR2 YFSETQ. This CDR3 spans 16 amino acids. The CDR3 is CASSQTGGTNTGELFF.

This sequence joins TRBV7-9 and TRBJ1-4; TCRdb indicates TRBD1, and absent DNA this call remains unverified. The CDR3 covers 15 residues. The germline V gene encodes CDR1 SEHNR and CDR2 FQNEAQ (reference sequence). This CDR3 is CASSLGTVSIEKLFF. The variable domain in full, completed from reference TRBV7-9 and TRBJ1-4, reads DTGVSQNPRHKITKRGQNVTFRCDPISEHNRLYWYRQTLGQGPEFLTYFQNEAQLEKSRLLSDRFSAERPKGSFSTLEIQRTEQGDSAMYLCASSLGTVSIEKLFFGSGTQLSVL.

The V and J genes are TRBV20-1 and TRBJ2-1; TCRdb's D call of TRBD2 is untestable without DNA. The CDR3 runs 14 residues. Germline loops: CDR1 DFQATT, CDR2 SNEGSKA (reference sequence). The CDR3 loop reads CSARTAGVGNEQFF.

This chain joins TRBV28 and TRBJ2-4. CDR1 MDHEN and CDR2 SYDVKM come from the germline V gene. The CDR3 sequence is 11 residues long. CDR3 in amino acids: CASSLMNIQYF.